A selection of T cell receptor beta chains follows, all from one sample in a study of T cell repertoires in cytomegalovirus infection. In TCRdb, the reads were re-called with MiXCR into one record per CDR3 protein. The sample contains 150,000 or so distinct CDR3 sequences, 23% of which appear only once. What was sequenced was PBMCs. The receptors stem from a human donor in good health (CMV status not recorded). Some clones in this sample may be carry-over from other donors' samples. Both conserved end residues are part of each CDR3. A D gene is named only where the DNA matches it firmly. Not every row has a clone size; where given, it reads once, few, many or a size class.

CDR3	DNA	J	size	V	D
CASSVGAGGRYEQYF	TGTGCCAGCAGCGTAGGAGCGGGGGGACGCTACGAGCAGTACTTC	TRBJ2-7	NA	TRBV9	TRBD2
CASSETMTTETQYF	TGTGCCAGTAGTGAAACTATGACGACGGAGACCCAGTACTTC	TRBJ2-5	few	TRBV19	NA
CASSSGATDTQYF	TGTGCCAGCAGTTCAGGGGCCACAGATACGCAGTACTTT	TRBJ2-3	few	TRBV5-4	NA
CASSEQGVYNEQFF	TGTGCCAGCAGTGAACAGGGGGTTTACAATGAGCAGTTCTTC	TRBJ2-1	few	TRBV2	TRBD1
CASSQGGYEQYF	TGTGCCAGCAGTCAGGGTGGCTACGAGCAGTACTTC	TRBJ2-7	NA	TRBV7-9	NA
CATSRAGGRNNEQFF	TGTGCCACCAGCAGAGCTGGGGGTCGGAATAATGAGCAGTTCTTC	TRBJ2-1	NA	TRBV15	NA
CASSRQGLNTEAFF	TGTGCCAGCAGCAGACAGGGACTGAACACTGAAGCTTTCTTT	TRBJ1-1	many	TRBV7-2	TRBD1
CASSFGLNNEQFF	TGTGCCAGCAGCTTCGGGCTCAACAATGAGCAGTTCTTC	TRBJ2-1	few	TRBV7-2	NA
CASRLSVVYNEQFF	TGTGCCAGCAGGCTTAGCGTGGTCTACAATGAGCAGTTCTTC	TRBJ2-1	NA	TRBV6-1	NA
CASSPWVATNTGELFF	TGTGCCAGCAGCCCCTGGGTAGCGACCAACACCGGGGAGCTGTTTTTT	TRBJ2-2	NA	TRBV3-1	NA
CASSTSGRPENIQYF	TGTGCCAGCAGTACTAGCGGGCGACCCGAAAACATTCAGTACTTC	TRBJ2-4	NA	TRBV28	TRBD2
CASRTPSGGRTGELFF	TGTGCCAGCAGGACACCCTCGGGGGGGCGGACCGGGGAGCTGTTTTTT	TRBJ2-2	NA	TRBV12-3/TRBV12-4	TRBD2
CASSRITWNEQFF	TGTGCCAGCAGTCGGATTACGTGGAATGAGCAGTTCTTC	TRBJ2-1	many	TRBV28	NA
CASSRPRGGNTIYF	TGTGCCAGCAGCCGCCCCAGGGGAGGAAACACCATATATTTT	TRBJ1-3	many	TRBV7-2	NA
CSATPFGLNTF	TGCAGTGCTACACCGTTTGGTCTGAACACCTTC	TRBJ1-2	once	TRBV20-1	NA
CASSFAVATNEKLFF	TGTGCCAGCAGTTTCGCGGTCGCAACTAATGAAAAACTGTTTTTT	TRBJ1-4	few	TRBV27	NA
CSAEDGMNTEAFF	TGCAGCGCTGAGGACGGCATGAACACTGAAGCTTTCTTT	TRBJ1-1	NA	TRBV29-1	NA
CASKSQATNEKLFF	TGTGCCAGCAAATCCCAGGCAACTAATGAAAAACTGTTTTTT	TRBJ1-4	NA	TRBV27	NA
CASSSPRTGSYEQYF	TGTGCCAGCAGCTCCCCCCGGACAGGGTCCTACGAGCAGTACTTC	TRBJ2-7	few	TRBV5-6	TRBD1
CASSLTYYEQYF	TGTGCCAGCAGTCTGACTTACTACGAGCAGTACTTC	TRBJ2-7	NA	TRBV28	NA
CASSEAPGGYGYTF	TGTGCCAGCAGTGAAGCGCCAGGGGGATATGGCTACACCTTC	TRBJ1-2	few	TRBV6-1	TRBD1
CASSDSPNYGYTF	TGTGCCAGCAGCGACAGTCCCAACTATGGCTACACCTTC	TRBJ1-2	many	TRBV12-3/TRBV12-4	NA
CASSLIGGTTGELFF	TGTGCCAGCAGCTTAATCGGCGGGACCACCGGGGAGCTGTTTTTT	TRBJ2-2	few	TRBV7-9	NA
CASSPGGGYQETQYF	TGTGCCAGCAGCCCAGGAGGGGGCTACCAAGAGACCCAGTACTTC	TRBJ2-5	NA	TRBV28	NA
CASRFPGQRRNEQFF	TGTGCCAGCAGATTTCCGGGACAGAGGAGGAATGAGCAGTTCTTC	TRBJ2-1	NA	TRBV25-1	TRBD1
CASSPTQGLNQPQHF	TGTGCCAGCAGCCCAACCCAGGGGCTCAATCAGCCCCAGCATTTT	TRBJ1-5	NA	TRBV5-5	NA
CASNPRRGDTQYF	TGTGCCAGCAACCCTCGGCGGGGAGATACGCAGTATTTT	TRBJ2-3	many	TRBV7-2	NA
CASRINRNQPQHF	TGCGCCAGCAGAATCAACCGCAATCAGCCCCAGCATTTT	TRBJ1-5	NA	TRBV5-1	NA
CASSSRDETQYF	TGTGCCAGCAGCTCCCGAGATGAGACCCAGTACTTC	TRBJ2-5	few	TRBV7-9	NA
CASRPDNGGTEAFF	TGTGCCAGCAGACCCGACAACGGGGGGACTGAAGCTTTCTTT	TRBJ1-1	few	TRBV2	NA
CASSFRTGGGNEQFF	TGTGCCAGCAGCTTCAGGACAGGGGGCGGCAATGAGCAGTTCTTC	TRBJ2-1	NA	TRBV5-4	TRBD1
CASILGGTEAFF	TGTGCCAGCATCTTAGGGGGCACTGAAGCTTTCTTT	TRBJ1-1	NA	TRBV28	NA
CSARGPDVSSYEQYF	TGCAGTGCTAGAGGGCCGGACGTATCCTCCTACGAGCAGTACTTC	TRBJ2-7	NA	TRBV20-1	NA
CASSSTTVEQYF	TGTGCCAGCAGTTCCACAACAGTGGAGCAGTATTTT	TRBJ2-3	NA	TRBV28	NA
CASSFTLQPQHF	TGTGCCAGCAGTTTTACCCTTCAGCCCCAGCATTTT	TRBJ1-5	few	TRBV12-3/TRBV12-4	NA
CASSVLDTQYF	TGTGCCAGCAGTGTTTTGGATACGCAGTATTTT	TRBJ2-3	NA	TRBV12-3/TRBV12-4	NA
CAISALSTDTQYF	TGTGCCATCAGTGCGTTGAGCACAGATACGCAGTATTTT	TRBJ2-3	few	TRBV10-3	NA
CASSLRTGSGANVLTF	TGTGCCAGCAGCTTGAGGACAGGCTCTGGGGCCAACGTCCTGACTTTC	TRBJ2-6	many	TRBV7-2	TRBD1
CASSTESTGAYEQYF	TGCGCCAGCAGCACCGAATCGACAGGGGCCTACGAGCAGTACTTC	TRBJ2-7	few	TRBV5-1	TRBD1
CASSIITGDGYTF	TGTGCCAGTAGTATAATAACAGGGGATGGCTACACCTTC	TRBJ1-2	NA	TRBV19	TRBD1
CASSQPRTHYNEQFF	TGCGCCAGCAGTCAACCCCGGACCCACTACAATGAGCAGTTCTTC	TRBJ2-1	NA	TRBV23-1	NA
CASSLRWQGVTDTQYF	TGTGCCAGCAGCTTGCGATGGCAGGGGGTGACAGATACGCAGTATTTT	TRBJ2-3	NA	TRBV5-6	TRBD1
CARKTSHTPGLAGDEDTQYF	TGTGCCAGAAAAACCTCCCATACGCCGGGACTAGCGGGAGACGAAGATACGCAGTATTTT	TRBJ2-3	few	TRBV19	TRBD2
CASTKGPGANVLTF	TGTGCCAGCACTAAGGGGCCTGGGGCCAACGTCCTGACTTTC	TRBJ2-6	many	TRBV7-2	NA
CASSRGLAGGNTGELFF	TGCGCCAGCAGCCGGGGATTAGCGGGGGGGAACACCGGGGAGCTGTTTTTT	TRBJ2-2	NA	TRBV4-1	TRBD2
CASSLRRRGQEQYF	TGTGCCAGCAGTTTAAGGCGCAGGGGGCAAGAGCAGTACTTC	TRBJ2-7	NA	TRBV28	TRBD1
CASGLDRGYEQYF	TGTGCTAGTGGTTTGGACAGGGGCTACGAGCAGTACTTC	TRBJ2-7	few	TRBV12-5	TRBD1
CASSSLLQRGTGELFF	TGTGCCAGCAGCTCTTTGCTCCAACGGGGTACCGGGGAGCTGTTTTTT	TRBJ2-2	many	TRBV7-2	NA
CASSLERQGGPDTQYF	TGCGCCAGCAGCTTGGAGCGACAGGGGGGCCCAGATACGCAGTATTTT	TRBJ2-3	NA	TRBV5-1	TRBD1
CASSINAISGSGNTIYF	TGTGCCAGCAGCATAAACGCGATCTCTGGAAGTGGAAACACCATATATTTT	TRBJ1-3	many	TRBV11-2	NA